What follows describes a single T cell receptor beta chain. Its antigen is not known. On sorted subsets, replicate PCRs used approximately 190 ng DNA, or approximately 33,000 T cell genomes. Clones were sequenced by immunoSEQ multiplex PCR, and TCRdb holds only the in-frame ones, with some missing. The table shows around 980,000 clones, with 78% occurring only once. V was clipped by 2 bases and J by 5 bases; unmatched bases: 7. Looked up from germline, CDR1 is MGHDK and CDR2 is SYGVNS. The CDR3 spans 17 residues. This sample was taken from a study of shared clonotypes between healthy human individuals. Findings and limits, study-wide: Rarefaction exposed incomplete sorted-subset sequencing despite large depth. Generation probability values for non-shared clonotypes were lower than those for clonotypes shared by all four donors.

The chain joins TRBV25-1 to TRBJ2-2; 11 nucleotides line up with TRBD1. The sample comprised memory CD4+ T cells from PBMCs. As for subset: CD45RA-negative fraction. This receptor was identified in a man aged 18 to 30 in good health. Some clones in this sample may be carry-over from other donors' samples. CDR3 in DNA: TGTGCCAGCAGTGAACAAGGACAGGGGGCAATAACCGGGGAGCTGTTTTTT. This sequence encodes CASSEQGQGAITGELFF. Combining the CDR3 with reference TRBV25-1 and TRBJ2-2 gives the whole variable domain EADIYQTPRYLVIGTGKKITLECSQTMGHDKMYWYQQDPGMELHLIHYSYGVNSTEKGDLSSESTVSRIRTEHFPLTLESARPSHTSQYLCASSEQGQGAITGELFFGEGSRLTVL.